Presented here are 8 T cell receptor beta chains from one specimen sequenced in a study of immune evolution from preneoplasia to lung adenocarcinoma (dated by TCRdb to the early 2020s). The library was made by the immunoSEQ multiplex PCR assay. TCRdb obtained this table from immuneACCESS and retained in-frame rearrangements with V and J assigned. These tables miss some clones; where compared with another copy, unresolved V genes account for less than half of the shortfall, and the remainder is unexplained. In this sample the table shows some 15,000 clones, less than 90% of which occur a single time. The biggest ten clones account for approximately 2.8% of the sample. Material: FFPE invasive lung adenocarcinoma tissue. Read against the paper, the sample's cell subset or site label means: frankly invasive lung adenocarcinoma (ADC). The receptor set was obtained from a person in their 70s with invasive lung adenocarcinoma.

The chain links TRBV11-2 to TRBJ2-1; 7 nucleotides line up with TRBD1. Germline V gene data show CDR1 as SGHAT and CDR2 as FQNNGV. The CDR3 length is 14 residues. J gave up 5 bases and V 2 bases, and 3 bases lay outside the gene matches. CDR3 DNA: TGTGCCAGCAGCTTAATCACAGGGGACAATGAGCAGTTCTTC. Translating gives CASSLITGDNEQFF. Combining the CDR3 with reference TRBV11-2 and TRBJ2-1 gives the whole variable domain EAGVAQSPRYKIIEKRQSVAFWCNPISGHATLYWYQQILGQGPKLLIQFQNNGVVDDSQLPKDRFSAERLKGVDSTLKIQPAKLEDSAVYLCASSLITGDNEQFFGPGTRLTVL.

The rearrangement joins TRBV14 to TRBJ2-3; no firm D call. Trimming stripped 4 bases from V and 8 bases from J, with 19 bases between. The CDR3 has 15 amino acids. Per germline, CDR1 SGHDN and CDR2 FVKESK. For the CDR3, the DNA is TGTGCCAGCAGCCCCTCAGGTGGCCAGTTTTCTACGCAGTATTTT. This encodes CASSPSGGQFSTQYF.

V usage is TRBV28 and J usage is TRBJ2-3; no firm D call. This CDR3 is 14 amino acids long. CDR1 and CDR2 (germline): MDHEN, SYDVKM. Trimming shortened V by 6 bases and J by 2 bases, and 12 bases separated the two germline ends. This CDR3 reads CASSLLDDTDTQYF. The DNA of the CDR3 is TGTGCCAGCAGCCTTCTTGACGACACAGATACGCAGTATTTT.

This chain links TRBV11-2 with TRBJ2-1; D remains unclear. In germline, CDR1 is SGHAT, CDR2 FQNNGV. V lost 1 base to trimming and J lost 5 bases, with 6 bases between them. This CDR3 comprises 13 residues. The DNA for the CDR3 is TGTGCCAGCAGCTTAGCCTTAAACAATGAGCAGTTCTTC. It yields the protein CASSLALNNEQFF.

The chain joins TRBV6-1 to TRBJ2-5; D gene uncertain. Germline lookup yields CDR1 MNHNS and CDR2 SASEGT. CDR3 length: 14 residues. The V and J ends lost 1 base and 0 bases respectively, with 6 bases between them. This CDR3 is CASSEEADQETQYF. The CDR3, as DNA: TGTGCCAGCAGTGAAGAGGCTGACCAAGAGACCCAGTACTTC.

The chain has TRBV6-5 and TRBJ2-3; maybe TRBD2 (6 bases). V lost 8 bases, J lost 1 base, and 13 bases lay in between. The germline gives CDR1 MNHEY, CDR2 SVGAGI. CDR3 length: 14 amino acids. The CDR3 loop is CASQTSFGTDTQYF. Written as DNA, the CDR3 is TGTGCCAGCCAGACTAGTTTCGGCACAGATACGCAGTATTTT.

This chain connects TRBV10-2 to TRBJ2-5; 12 nucleotides agree with TRBD2. CDR3 size: 17 residues. Germline V gives CDR1 WSHSY, CDR2 SAAADI. Trimming at V came to 6 bases and at J to 6 bases, leaving 14 bases not matched to a gene. CDR3 region: CASSDPSSGGAGKTQYF. The CDR3 bases are TGCGCCAGCAGCGACCCTTCTAGCGGGGGGGCGGGGAAGACCCAGTACTTC.

V is TRBV6-1 and J is TRBJ2-4; D is undetermined. V was cut by 5 bases and J by 5 bases, with 7 bases left in between. Germline CDR1 is MNHNS and CDR2 is SASEGT. This CDR3 is built from 12 residues. Here the CDR3 DNA reads TGTGCCAGCAGTATTACTGAAAACATTCAGTACTTC. Protein: CASSITENIQYF.